The entry that follows covers one T cell receptor beta chain sequence. The source of the sample is a study of human T cells and chemical hapten exposure. As to time point: patch test 2, 6 weeks after DPC sensitization. Stated treatment: therapeutic diphenylcyclopropenone sensitization with weekly scalp DPC. MiXCR was run by TCRdb on the RACE reads, yielding one entry per CDR3 protein. The data contain a few hundred thousand distinct CDR3 sequences, about 6% of them singletons. Specimen: whole blood, collected in connection with sensitization to the hapten diphenylcyclopropenone (DPC). The receptor comes from a woman younger than 30 with alopecia areata. Some clones in this sample may be carry-over from other donors' samples.

CDR3 sequence reads: CASSQDDRGASPLHF. DNA of the CDR3: TGCGCCAGCAGCCAAGACGACAGGGGGGCCTCACCCCTCCACTTT. J is TRBJ1-6 and V is TRBV4-1, with 9 bases identical to TRBD1. The CDR3 covers 15 residues. J lost 10 bases, V lost 0 bases, and 4 bases had no gene match. Germline V gene sequence: CDR1 MGHRA, CDR2 YSYEKL.